This T cell receptor (beta chain) was retrieved from a study of neurological immune-mediated disorders. Study results and caveats: When repertoires were grouped phylogenetically, those of 18 of 34 multiple sclerosis patients fell into one related-CDR3 cluster, a possible signature.

The unsorted libraries were generated from a total of 2 million PBMCs, which had been stored in RNAlater at -80 C. Trimming pared 6 bases from V and 4 bases from J, leaving 21 bases between. Germline CDR1 is DFQATT and CDR2 is SNEGSKA (reference sequence). The CDR3 has 15 residues. The team produced cDNA through 5'RACE using 10-nucleotide random UMIs. TCRdb analysed the 5' RACE reads with MiXCR anew, one entry per CDR3 protein. The sample carries around 46,000 distinct CDR3 sequences, roughly 2% recorded once. This clonotype was detected many times. Antigen: not known. Sequencing was performed on PBMCs. This sequence was found in a woman aged 40 to 55 with multiple sclerosis. This chain joins TRBV20-1 and TRBJ2-5, with D perhaps given as TRBD1 or TRBD2 (5 bases each). DNA for the CDR3: TGCAGTGCGCCCCAGGCGGGCAGGGAAGGAGAGACCCAGTACTTC. The encoded protein is CSAPQAGREGETQYF.